This T cell receptor (beta chain) was observed in a study of cytomegalovirus exposure and HLA in healthy donors. Study summary: The approximately 110 validation repertoires were reported in a later analysis to have been generated on the same platform as the roughly 630 first-cohort repertoires. Study-wide points: The classifier reportedly diagnosed cytomegalovirus status with high specificity and sensitivity. While the bulk of TCR sequences proved rare, some public TCRs turned up in many donors.

Clones were read by immunoSEQ multiplex PCR, and TCRdb kept only the in-frame ones, dropping some. This sample has 250,000 to 350,000 clones; roughly 87% occur once, and the top ten carry around 0.88%. The V and J ends lost 0 bases and 6 bases respectively, with 8 bases between them. The germline CDR1 and CDR2 sequences are SGHTA and FQGNSA. The CDR3 contains 14 residues. With respect to this clone: Its antigen remains unidentified.

The receptor's source is a man aged 25 to 45 in good health and CMV-seronegative. The chain employs TRBV7-2 and TRBJ2-2; D is unresolved. The sequenced sample was PBMCs. The CDR3 DNA is TGTGCCAGCAGCTTAGCGCAGATTCCCGGGGAGCTGTTTTTT. Protein product: CASSLAQIPGELFF.